This T cell receptor beta chain was found in a study of beta chain features in type 1 diabetes. The study's findings and limits: Researchers report that Type 1 diabetes patients had moderately but significantly shorter TCRB CDR3s across all four CD4+ subsets.

Reverse transcribing all isolated RNA meant expressed TCRB transcripts were sequenced. Reads from naive, central memory and regulatory T cell samples averaged roughly 3.3 million. TCRdb's table, derived via immunoSEQ multiplex PCR, lists solely in-frame clones and lacks some. The sample shows around 150,000 clones, approximately 9% of them seen only once. Each of the CD4+ naive, central memory, regulatory and stem cell-like memory populations was sorted via CD45RO/CCR7/CD25/CD127/CD95/CD27. A remark on this clone: Its antigen is not identified.

CDR1 is LNHDA, CDR2 SQIVND, per germline (reference sequence). The CDR3 totals 13 residues. V was clipped by 9 bases and J by 3 bases; unmatched bases: 6. The source of this sequence is a woman under 30 with type 1 diabetes. Sequences were obtained from central memory CD4+ T cells from blood. This chain uses TRBV19 with TRBJ1-1; 8 nucleotides align to TRBD1. In DNA, the CDR3 is TGTGCCAGCCAGACAGGGGAGGACACTGAAGCTTTCTTT. Amino acid sequence: CASQTGEDTEAFF.